Listed below are T cell receptor beta chains from one sample, sequenced in a study of Ad26.COV2.S vaccination and SARS-CoV-2 variants. Profiling relied on immunoSEQ multiplex PCR, and the TCRdb table lists in-frame clones only, not all of them. The data show hundreds of thousands of clones, around 84% seen once. The sample here was peripheral blood, taken in a trial of Ad26.COV2.S vaccine versus placebo. These receptors were collected from a person aged 18-65 years who received the Ad26.COV2.S COVID-19 vaccine or a placebo. Each CDR3 is given with its conserved first and last residue.

j_call: TRBJ1-1
v_call: TRBV7-9
cdr3_aa: CASSLQGFTEAFF

j_call: TRBJ1-5
v_call: TRBV6-2/TRBV6-3
cdr3_aa: CASSYSMRGGNQPQHF

j_call: TRBJ2-7
v_call: TRBV3-1/TRBV3-2
cdr3_aa: CASSPYSGGMGEQYF

j_call: TRBJ2-7
v_call: TRBV6-1
cdr3_aa: CASSERGYEQYF

j_call: TRBJ2-2
v_call: TRBV7-9
cdr3_aa: CASSLGLIGELFF

j_call: TRBJ2-5
v_call: TRBV30
cdr3_aa: CAWSVFLKTGRADIGTQYF

j_call: TRBJ2-7
v_call: TRBV18
cdr3_aa: CASSPPGQSTYEQYF

j_call: TRBJ2-7
v_call: TRBV27
cdr3_aa: CASSFGQGYEQYF

j_call: TRBJ2-7
v_call: TRBV27
cdr3_aa: CASSLYFRAWEQYF

j_call: TRBJ2-7
v_call: TRBV5-5
cdr3_aa: CASGTTSYEQYF

j_call: TRBJ2-6
v_call: TRBV6-4
cdr3_aa: CASSARGAAGANVLTF

j_call: TRBJ1-6
v_call: TRBV30
cdr3_aa: CAWETGGNSPLHF

j_call: TRBJ2-7
v_call: TRBV2
cdr3_aa: CASNLSGAQYEQYF

j_call: TRBJ2-1
v_call: TRBV9
cdr3_aa: CASSVGSGRANEQFF

j_call: TRBJ2-1
v_call: TRBV28
cdr3_aa: CASSPSGTSRNEQFF

j_call: TRBJ1-1
v_call: TRBV4-1
cdr3_aa: CASSLREANTEAFF

j_call: TRBJ2-5
v_call: TRBV3-1/TRBV3-2
cdr3_aa: CASSKPFGGGASEETQYF

j_call: TRBJ2-1
v_call: TRBV11-2
cdr3_aa: CASSQNTDYNEQFF

j_call: TRBJ2-5
v_call: TRBV28
cdr3_aa: CASSSKGTGVRTQYF

j_call: TRBJ2-1
v_call: TRBV28
cdr3_aa: CASSLAGGQSEQFF

j_call: TRBJ1-3
v_call: TRBV29-1
cdr3_aa: CSVEARHSGNTIYF

j_call: TRBJ2-7
v_call: TRBV5-5
cdr3_aa: CASSEWTSGGTYEQYF

j_call: TRBJ2-5
v_call: TRBV6-5
cdr3_aa: CASSTQETQYF

j_call: TRBJ2-1
v_call: TRBV9
cdr3_aa: CASSVGGGPYNEQFF

j_call: TRBJ2-1
v_call: TRBV18
cdr3_aa: CASSPSTGGSYNEQFF

j_call: TRBJ2-5
v_call: TRBV5-4
cdr3_aa: CASSLAQSGGQETQYF

j_call: TRBJ2-7
v_call: TRBV3-1/TRBV3-2
cdr3_aa: CASTRRTPSGYEQYF

j_call: TRBJ2-1
v_call: TRBV5-1
cdr3_aa: CASSFGQATLEQFF

j_call: TRBJ1-6
v_call: TRBV7-9
cdr3_aa: CASSSWDGSNSPLHF

j_call: TRBJ2-3
v_call: TRBV7-6
cdr3_aa: CASSLISSGTRDTQYF

j_call: TRBJ2-2
v_call: TRBV5-5
cdr3_aa: CASSLVRQGTGELFF

j_call: TRBJ1-1
v_call: TRBV9
cdr3_aa: CASSVGQQNTEAFF

j_call: TRBJ1-4
v_call: TRBV18
cdr3_aa: CASSSGTGREKLFF

j_call: TRBJ2-1
v_call: TRBV6-5
cdr3_aa: CASSFGQGVEQFF

j_call: TRBJ1-2
v_call: TRBV6-6
cdr3_aa: CASSRPGGYTF

j_call: TRBJ1-3
v_call: TRBV5-1
cdr3_aa: CASSLEEGAQGNTIYF

j_call: TRBJ2-7
v_call: TRBV19
cdr3_aa: CASSPDPGGFYEQYF